Below are 3 T cell receptor beta chains sequenced from a single sample in a study of shared clonotypes between healthy human individuals. Data came from immunoSEQ multiplex PCR; TCRdb stores just in-frame clones and leaves some out. The data contain around 2.1 million clones, 85% to 95% of them singletons. CD45RO-negative cells were positively selected for CCR7, leaving out terminally differentiated effector memory CD45RA+ cells. Sequenced sample: naive CD8+ T cells from PBMCs. The receptors here all came from a man aged 18 to 29 in good health. Some clones in this sample may be carry-over from other donors' samples.

This chain uses TRBV7-8 with TRBJ2-7, with a tentative D call TRBD2 (5 bases). Deletions cut 6 bases from V and 2 bases from J, with 20 bases between. The germline gives CDR1 SGHVS, CDR2 FQNEAQ. This CDR3 comprises 16 residues. The CDR3 loop is CASSSRRGQEAYEQYF. In DNA, the CDR3 is TGTGCCAGCAGTTCCCGTCGGGGTCAGGAGGCCTACGAGCAGTACTTC. The entire variable domain, with the rest obtained from reference TRBV7-8 and TRBJ2-7, is as follows: GAGVSQSPRYKVAKRGQDVALRCDPISGHVSLFWYQQALGQGPEFLTYFQNEAQLDKSGLPSDRFFAERPEGSVSTLKIQRTQQEDSAVYLCASSSRRGQEAYEQYFGPGTRLTVT.

Comment on this clone: A much larger clone lies a single base off, so this may be a read error. The same CDR3 also results from other DNA sequences found in this sample. The V gene is TRBV5-4, the J gene TRBJ1-1; a possible D gene is TRBD1 (5 bases). The CDR3 has 12 residues. In germline, CDR1 is SGHNT, CDR2 YYREEE (reference sequence). The V end lost 2 bases, the J end lost 4 bases, and 6 bases lay between the germline ends. CDR3 coding DNA: TGTGCCAGCAGCTTAGGGGTCACTGAAGCTTTCTTT. Protein: CASSLGVTEAFF.

The genes are TRBV6-6 and TRBJ2-1; 8 bases agree with TRBD1. After removal of 0 bases from V and 8 bases from J, the junction contained 6 bases not matched to a gene. Germline V gene sequence: CDR1 MNHNY, CDR2 SVGAGI (reference sequence). The CDR3 has 15 residues. As DNA, the CDR3 is TGTGCCAGCAGTTACTCGGGGCAGGGGGCCTATGAGCAGTTCTTC. Translation gives CASSYSGQGAYEQFF.